This passage covers 6 T cell receptor beta chains from one sample sequenced in a study of T cells after yellow fever vaccination. TCRdb fed the 5' RACE reads into MiXCR, producing one record per CDR3 protein. The repertoire holds around 610,000 distinct CDR3 sequences, roughly 13% seen once, with 11% to 15% in the top ten. The input for sequencing was PBMCs, taken on the day of the yellow fever booster vaccination. The receptors derive from a young man who received the YFV17D yellow fever vaccine.

The genes are TRBV29-1 and TRBJ1-5; tentatively, D is TRBD1 (6 bases). Germline CDR1 reads SQVTM; CDR2 reads ANQGSEA. The CDR3 spans 13 residues. Trimming took off 7 bases at V and 4 bases at J, with 14 bases between the two ends. Written as DNA, the CDR3 is TGCAGCGCCGGGGGGGGCATTAATCAGCCCCAGCATTTT. This sequence encodes CSAGGGINQPQHF.

This clonotype has ten or more counts. J is TRBJ1-5 and V is TRBV6-2 or TRBV6-3; D might be TRBD1 (6 bases). Trimming removed 5 bases at V and 3 bases at J, with 11 bases between. Germline CDR1 and CDR2: MNHEY and SVGEGT. The CDR3 is 14 residues long. The CDR3 DNA sequence: TGTGCCAGCAGTCTGAACAGGGCCAATCAGCCCCAGCATTTT. Translating it yields CASSLNRANQPQHF.

The chain has TRBV7-9 and TRBJ2-7; D call uncertain. V lost 10 bases and J 0 bases, leaving 19 bases between the germline ends. This CDR3 has 15 residues. Germline V lookup: CDR1 SEHNR, CDR2 FQNEAQ (reference sequence). CDR3 sequence reads: CATQGQQQFSYEQYF. The CDR3 DNA reads TGTGCCACCCAAGGCCAGCAACAATTCTCCTACGAGCAGTACTTC.

The chain carries TRBV20-1 and TRBJ2-1; 7 nucleotides align to TRBD2. The CDR3 has 16 amino acids. Germline trimming cut 3 bases from V and 4 bases from J; bases unmatched to any gene: 12. Germline V gene sequence: CDR1 DFQATT, CDR2 SNEGSKA (reference sequence). Here the CDR3 DNA reads TGCAGTGCTAGTACATCTAGCGGAGTGGTGTACAATGAGCAGTTCTTC. Translated, it gives CSASTSSGVVYNEQFF.

To note about this clonotype: The CDR3 does not end in the conserved phenylalanine or tryptophan, so this is likely a read error. The CDR3, as DNA: TGTGCCAGCAGCCCAACTATTTCGGACAGGGTGAGGGGTCCGCCCCAGCATTCT. Its translation is CASSPTISDRVRGPPQHS. The chain carries TRBV11-2 and TRBJ1-5; 8 bases fit TRBD1. The CDR3 is 18 amino acids. With 5 bases clipped from V and 9 bases from J, the junction kept 21 bases outside the gene matches. Germline values: CDR1 SGHAT, CDR2 FQNNGV.

This clonotype showed up just a few times. This chain uses TRBV12-3 or TRBV12-4 with TRBJ2-1; 13 nucleotides match TRBD2. V shed 4 bases and J 0 bases; nucleotides not matched to a gene: 15. The CDR3 is 21 residues long. CDR3 sequence: CASSSGTLGLAGASSYNEQFF. CDR3 DNA sequence: TGTGCCAGCAGTTCAGGGACACTTGGACTAGCGGGAGCCAGCTCCTACAATGAGCAGTTCTTC.